This T cell receptor (beta chain) comes out of a study of patients and donors after allogeneic stem cell transplantation. This CDR3 is built from 17 residues. The V gene's germline CDR1 is MGHRA and CDR2 YSYEKL. J gave up 0 bases and V 6 bases, and 9 bases lay outside the gene matches. TCRdb redid the calling of the RT-PCR reads with MiXCR, one entry per CDR3 protein. This table holds over 200,000 distinct CDR3 sequences, less than 50% found once. The source material was blood, either unsorted or a sorted T cell fraction (not recorded which). This TCR came from a human donor who was either an allogeneic HSCT recipient or a stem cell or donor lymphocyte infusion donor (not recorded which). It is not recorded whose cells these are; they may come from a transplant donor. The chain couples TRBV4-1 to TRBJ2-1; TRBD1 aligns across 9 bases. Here the CDR3 DNA reads TGCGCCAGCAGTCCTTCACAGGGGGCTTTCTCCTACAATGAGCAGTTCTTC. The encoded protein is CASSPSQGAFSYNEQFF.